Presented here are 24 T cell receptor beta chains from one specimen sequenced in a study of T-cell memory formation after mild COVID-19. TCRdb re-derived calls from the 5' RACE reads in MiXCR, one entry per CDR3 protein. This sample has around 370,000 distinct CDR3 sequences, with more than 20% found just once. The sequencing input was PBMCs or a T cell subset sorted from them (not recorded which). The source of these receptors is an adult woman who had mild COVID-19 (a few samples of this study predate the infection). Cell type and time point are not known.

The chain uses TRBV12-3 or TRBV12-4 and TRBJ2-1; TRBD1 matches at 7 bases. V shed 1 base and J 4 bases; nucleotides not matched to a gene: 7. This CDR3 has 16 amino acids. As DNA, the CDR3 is TGTGCCAGCAGTTTAGGGCAGGGGGTGACTTACAATGAGCAGTTCTTC. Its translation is CASSLGQGVTYNEQFF.

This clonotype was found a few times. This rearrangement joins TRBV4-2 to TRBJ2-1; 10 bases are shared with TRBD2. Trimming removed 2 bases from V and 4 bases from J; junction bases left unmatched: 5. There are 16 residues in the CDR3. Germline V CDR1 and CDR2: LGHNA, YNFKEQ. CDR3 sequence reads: CASSQRTSGAYNEQFF. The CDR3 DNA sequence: TGTGCCAGCAGCCAAAGGACTAGCGGAGCTTACAATGAGCAGTTCTTC.

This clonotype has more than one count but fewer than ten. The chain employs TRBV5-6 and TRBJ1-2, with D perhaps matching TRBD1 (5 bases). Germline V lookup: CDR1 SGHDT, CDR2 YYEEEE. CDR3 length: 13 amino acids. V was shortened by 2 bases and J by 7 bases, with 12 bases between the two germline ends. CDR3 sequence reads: CASSFSGISGYTF. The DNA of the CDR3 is TGTGCCAGCAGCTTTTCAGGGATCTCTGGCTACACCTTC.

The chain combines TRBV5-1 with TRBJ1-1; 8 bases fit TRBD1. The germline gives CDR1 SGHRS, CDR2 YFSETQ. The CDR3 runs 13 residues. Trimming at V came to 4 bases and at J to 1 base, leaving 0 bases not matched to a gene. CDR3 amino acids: CASSGQGNTEAFF. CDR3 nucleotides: TGCGCCAGCAGCGGACAGGGGAACACTGAAGCTTTCTTT.

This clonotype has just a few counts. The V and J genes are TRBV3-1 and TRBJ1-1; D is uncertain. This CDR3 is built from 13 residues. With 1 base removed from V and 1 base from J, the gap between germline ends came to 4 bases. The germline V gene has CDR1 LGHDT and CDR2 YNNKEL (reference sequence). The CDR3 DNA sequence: TGTGCCAGCAGCCAAGTTAAGAACACTGAAGCTTTCTTT. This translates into CASSQVKNTEAFF.

The CDR3 here is CATSTRTSYQETQYF. CDR3 sequence (DNA): TGTGCCACCAGCACCCGGACTAGCTACCAAGAGACCCAGTACTTC. V gene TRBV15 combines with J gene TRBJ2-5; 8 bases fit TRBD2. Germline V gene sequence: CDR1 LNHNV, CDR2 YYDKDF (reference sequence). V was pared by 4 bases and J by 0 bases, with 4 bases of the junction left unmatched. The CDR3 is made up of 15 amino acids.

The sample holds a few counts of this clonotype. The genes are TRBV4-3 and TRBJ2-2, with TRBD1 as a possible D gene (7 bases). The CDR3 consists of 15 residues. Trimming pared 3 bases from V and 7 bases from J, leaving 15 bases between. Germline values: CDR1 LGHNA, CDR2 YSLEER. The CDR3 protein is CASSQEGARVGELFF. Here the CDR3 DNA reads TGCGCCAGCAGCCAGGAGGGGGCGCGGGTCGGGGAGCTGTTTTTT.

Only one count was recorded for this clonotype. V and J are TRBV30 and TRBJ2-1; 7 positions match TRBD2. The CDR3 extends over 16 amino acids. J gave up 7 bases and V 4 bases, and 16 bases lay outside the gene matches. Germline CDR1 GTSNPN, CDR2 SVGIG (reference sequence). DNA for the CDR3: TGTGCCTGGAACGGCCGGGACTACTATTTTACAAATGAGCAGTTCTTC. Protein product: CAWNGRDYYFTNEQFF.

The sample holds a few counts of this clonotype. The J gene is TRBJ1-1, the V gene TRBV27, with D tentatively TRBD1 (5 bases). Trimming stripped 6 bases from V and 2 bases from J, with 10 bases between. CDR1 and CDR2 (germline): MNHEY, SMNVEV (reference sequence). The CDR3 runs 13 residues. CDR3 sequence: CASRDTGNTEAFF. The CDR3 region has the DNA TGTGCCAGCAGGGACACGGGTAACACTGAAGCTTTCTTT.

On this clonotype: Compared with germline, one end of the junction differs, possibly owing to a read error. The CDR3 DNA is TGTGACAGCAGCCGTTGGGAGGTCACTGAAGCTTTCTTT. Its translation: CDSSRWEVTEAFF. J is TRBJ1-1 and V is TRBV6-5; D is uncertain. This CDR3 region has 13 residues. Germline V CDR1 and CDR2: MNHEY, SVGAGI.

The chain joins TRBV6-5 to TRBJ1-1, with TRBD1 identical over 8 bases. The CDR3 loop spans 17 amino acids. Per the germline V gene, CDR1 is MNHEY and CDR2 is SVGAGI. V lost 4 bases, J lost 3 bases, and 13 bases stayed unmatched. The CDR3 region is CASSFYSGVQGDTEAFF. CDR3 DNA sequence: TGTGCCAGCAGTTTCTACTCGGGGGTACAGGGGGACACTGAAGCTTTCTTT.

The CDR3 spells CATSNRLTPTGTQYF. Here the CDR3 DNA reads TGTGCCACCTCCAACCGACTGACTCCCACGGGGACCCAGTACTTC. This chain uses TRBV19 with TRBJ2-5, with D unresolved. This CDR3 is 15 amino acids long. Trimming pared 10 bases from V and 7 bases from J, leaving 25 bases between. Germline V gene sequence: CDR1 LNHDA, CDR2 SQIVND (reference sequence).

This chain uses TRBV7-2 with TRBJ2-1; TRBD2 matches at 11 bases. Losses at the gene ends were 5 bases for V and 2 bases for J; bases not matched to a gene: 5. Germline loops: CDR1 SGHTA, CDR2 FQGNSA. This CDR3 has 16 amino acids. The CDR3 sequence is CASSGGLAAPYNEQFF. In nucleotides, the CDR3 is TGTGCCAGCAGCGGGGGACTAGCGGCTCCCTACAATGAGCAGTTCTTC.

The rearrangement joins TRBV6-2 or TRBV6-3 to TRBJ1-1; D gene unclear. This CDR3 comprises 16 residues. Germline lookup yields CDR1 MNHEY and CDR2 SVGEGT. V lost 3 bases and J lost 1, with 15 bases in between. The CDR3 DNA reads TGTGCCAGCAGTTATTCCTTGGGCACCAGGAACACTGAAGCTTTCTTT. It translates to CASSYSLGTRNTEAFF.

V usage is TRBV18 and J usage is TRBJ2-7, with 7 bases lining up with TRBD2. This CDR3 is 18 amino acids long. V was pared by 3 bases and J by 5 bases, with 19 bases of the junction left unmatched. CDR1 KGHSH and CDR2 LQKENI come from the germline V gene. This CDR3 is CASSPSRASGGTNNEQYF. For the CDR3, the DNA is TGTGCCAGCTCACCCTCCCGGGCCAGTGGGGGGACTAACAACGAGCAGTACTTC.

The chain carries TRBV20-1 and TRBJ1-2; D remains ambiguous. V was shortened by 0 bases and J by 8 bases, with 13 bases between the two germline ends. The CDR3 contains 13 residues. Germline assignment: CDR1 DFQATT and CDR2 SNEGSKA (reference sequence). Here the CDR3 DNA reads TGCAGTGCTAGAGATCGGCAGGTGGGAGGCTACACCTTC. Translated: CSARDRQVGGYTF.

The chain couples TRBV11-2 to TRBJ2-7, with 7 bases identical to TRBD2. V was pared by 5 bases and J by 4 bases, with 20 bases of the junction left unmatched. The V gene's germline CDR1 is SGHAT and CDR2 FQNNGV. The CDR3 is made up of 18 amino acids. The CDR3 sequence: CASSLRTHMGLILYEQYF. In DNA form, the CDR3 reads TGTGCCAGCAGCCTACGAACACACATGGGACTAATCCTTTACGAGCAGTACTTC.

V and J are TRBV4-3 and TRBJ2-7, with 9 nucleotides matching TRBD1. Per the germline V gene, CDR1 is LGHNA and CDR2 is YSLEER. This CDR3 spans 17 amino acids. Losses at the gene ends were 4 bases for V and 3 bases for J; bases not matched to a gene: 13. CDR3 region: CASSREEGTGIDYEQYF. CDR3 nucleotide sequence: TGCGCCAGCAGCCGAGAGGAGGGGACAGGGATTGACTACGAGCAGTACTTC.

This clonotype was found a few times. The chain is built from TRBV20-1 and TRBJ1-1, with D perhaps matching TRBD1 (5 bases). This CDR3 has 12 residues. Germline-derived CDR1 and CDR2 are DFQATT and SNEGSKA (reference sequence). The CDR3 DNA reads TGCAGCGCCCCAATGGGGGGGACTGAAGCTTTCTTT. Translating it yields CSAPMGGTEAFF.

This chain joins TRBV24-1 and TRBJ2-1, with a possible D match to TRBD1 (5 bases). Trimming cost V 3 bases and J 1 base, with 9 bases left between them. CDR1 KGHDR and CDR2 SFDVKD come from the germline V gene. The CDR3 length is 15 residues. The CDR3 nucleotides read TGTGCCACCAGTGATGTGAAGGGGTCCTACAATGAGCAGTTCTTC. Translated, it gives CATSDVKGSYNEQFF.

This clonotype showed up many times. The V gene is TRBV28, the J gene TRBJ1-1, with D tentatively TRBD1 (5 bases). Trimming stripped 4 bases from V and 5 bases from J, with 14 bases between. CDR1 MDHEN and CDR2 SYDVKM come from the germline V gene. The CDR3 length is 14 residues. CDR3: CASSSRALGTEAFF. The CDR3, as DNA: TGTGCCAGCAGTTCCAGGGCTTTGGGAACTGAAGCTTTCTTT.

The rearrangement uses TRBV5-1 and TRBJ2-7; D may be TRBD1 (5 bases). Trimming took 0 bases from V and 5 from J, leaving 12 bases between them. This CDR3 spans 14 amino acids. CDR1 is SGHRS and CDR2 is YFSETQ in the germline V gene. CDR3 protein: CASSLAAGWNEQYF. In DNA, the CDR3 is TGCGCCAGCAGCTTGGCGGCAGGGTGGAACGAGCAGTACTTC.

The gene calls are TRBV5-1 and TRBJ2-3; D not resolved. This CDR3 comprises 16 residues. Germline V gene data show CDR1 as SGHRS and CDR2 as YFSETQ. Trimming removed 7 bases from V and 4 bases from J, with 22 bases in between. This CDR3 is CASFDARTFEPDTQYF. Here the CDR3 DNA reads TGCGCCAGCTTCGATGCCCGGACCTTCGAGCCAGATACGCAGTATTTT.

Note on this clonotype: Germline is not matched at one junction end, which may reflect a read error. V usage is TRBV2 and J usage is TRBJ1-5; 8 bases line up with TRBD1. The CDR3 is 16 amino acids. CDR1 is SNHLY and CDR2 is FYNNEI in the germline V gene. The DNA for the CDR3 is TGTACCAGCAGTGTAAACCGGGACAGGTTCAATCAGCCCCAGCATTTT. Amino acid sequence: CTSSVNRDRFNQPQHF. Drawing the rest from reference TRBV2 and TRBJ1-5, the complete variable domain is EPEVTQTPSHQVTQMGQEVILRCVPISNHLYFYWYRQILGQKVEFLVSFYNNEISEKSEIFDDQFSVERPDGSNFTLKIRSTKLEDSAMYFCTSSVNRDRFNQPQHFGDGTRLSIL.